This T cell receptor beta chain was found in a study of T cells in Graves' hyperthyroidism and ophthalmopathy. Points from the study as a whole: Ophthalmopathy prediction by the model preceded onset by a median approximately 6.9 months. Ophthalmopathy and stable hyperthyroidism were separated by a 13 V-J model.

Germline V CDR1 and CDR2: KGHDR, SFDVKD. The CDR3 is 14 amino acids. Trimming cost V 3 bases and J 7 bases, with 14 bases left between them. This clonotype came up a few times. Its specificity is not known. The hyperthyroidism patients had all been newly diagnosed, and their disease duration was under 2 months. Their ages ranged from 18 to 65 years. PBMCs were collected from an approximately 9.3 ml volume of fresh peripheral blood. Amplification targeted TCR beta CDR3 regions from RNA transcripts. Initially, a first-round RT-PCR of the TCR CDR3 employed the HTBI primer set. TCRdb called the multiplex PCR reads again in MiXCR, with one record for every CDR3 protein. Of some 600,000 distinct CDR3 sequences in the sample, approximately 15% were seen once.

The chain uses TRBV24-1 and TRBJ1-2, with TRBD1 as a possible D gene (5 bases). The sequenced sample was blood. The clonotype comes from a woman aged 25 to 39 with Graves' hyperthyroidism that later progressed to Graves' ophthalmopathy. For the CDR3, the DNA is TGTGCCACCAGTGATGCGCGCAGGGTGGGTGGCTACACCTTC. Residues: CATSDARRVGGYTF.